Following are 7 T cell receptor beta chains from one sample sequenced in a study of shared clonotypes between healthy human individuals. Sequenced by immunoSEQ multiplex PCR; TCRdb stores in-frame clones only, minus some. Of around 1.4 million clones listed, around 98.5% are singletons. Sequencing input: naive CD4+ T cells sorted from blood. Subset: CD45RA+ positively selected. The receptors here all came from a man aged 25 to 40 in good health.

V is TRBV15 and J is TRBJ2-6; D gene ambiguous. With 7 bases removed from V and 1 base from J, the gap between germline ends came to 11 bases. The CDR3 has 15 residues. Germline CDR1 is LNHNV and CDR2 is YYDKDF (reference sequence). CDR3 loop: CATTNDGSGANVLTF. The DNA for the CDR3 is TGTGCCACCACCAACGACGGGTCTGGGGCCAACGTCCTGACTTTC.

This chain links TRBV30 with TRBJ2-3, with 8 positions matching TRBD1. Per germline, CDR1 GTSNPN and CDR2 SVGIG (reference sequence). This CDR3 region has 15 residues. V lost 3 bases to trimming and J lost 2 bases; unmatched junction nucleotides: 7. In DNA form, the CDR3 reads TGTGCCTGGAGCCGACAGGGGTACGTCACAGATACGCAGTATTTT. Translating it yields CAWSRQGYVTDTQYF.

The chain links TRBV5-4 to TRBJ2-3; 10 bases align to TRBD1. This CDR3 has 17 amino acids. In germline, CDR1 is SGHNT, CDR2 YYREEE (reference sequence). Unmatched junction bases numbered 10, after V lost 5 bases and J lost 1 base. CDR3 region: CASSKTGTGVGTDTQYF. CDR3 nucleotide sequence: TGTGCCAGCAGTAAAACCGGGACAGGGGTTGGCACAGATACGCAGTATTTT.

V is TRBV28 and J is TRBJ1-2; D gene ambiguous. The CDR3 extends over 14 amino acids. V was shortened by 3 bases and J by 0 bases, with 8 bases between the two germline ends. Germline lookup yields CDR1 MDHEN and CDR2 SYDVKM. The CDR3 loop reads CASSFSGANYGYTF. The DNA for the CDR3 is TGTGCCAGCAGTTTCTCCGGGGCTAACTATGGCTACACCTTC.

This chain connects TRBV28 to TRBJ2-7; 9 bases align to TRBD2. CDR1 and CDR2 (germline): MDHEN, SYDVKM. V trimming: 8 bases; J trimming: 2 bases; junction bases outside the gene matches: 10. The length of the CDR3 is 15 residues. CDR3 DNA sequence: TGTGCCAGCGCCTTGCCAGCGGGGGGAACCTACGAGCAGTACTTC. This sequence encodes CASALPAGGTYEQYF.

The chain links TRBV9 to TRBJ2-1; 7 bases are shared with TRBD2. This CDR3 has 14 residues. From germline, CDR1 is SGDLS and CDR2 YYNGEE. V dropped 0 bases and J dropped 9; count of bases not matched to a gene: 6. The CDR3 DNA sequence: TGTGCCAGCAGCGTAGGGCGGGAGTATGGTGAGCAGTTCTTC. This codes for CASSVGREYGEQFF.

A word on this clone: Other DNA sequences in this specimen translate into the identical CDR3. V gene TRBV5-1 combines with J gene TRBJ2-1; TRBD2 agrees at 13 bases. Germline CDR1 is SGHRS and CDR2 is YFSETQ. The CDR3 has 15 amino acids. The ends lost 4 bases at V and 4 bases at J; junction bases unmatched: 2. CDR3 protein: CASSLGLAGYNEQFF. DNA of the CDR3: TGCGCCAGCAGCCTGGGACTAGCGGGATACAATGAGCAGTTCTTC.